Detailed here is one T cell receptor beta chain. This record belongs to a study of blood T cells in healthy people across ages. Using a J-beta primer mix together with a sample-barcoded 5' primer, a second PCR was run for roughly 6 to 11 cycles. TCRdb ran MiXCR on the 5' RACE reads and lists one entry per CDR3 protein. This sample has approximately 350,000 distinct CDR3 sequences; 52% occur once, and the top ten carry approximately 51%. Germline CDR1 and CDR2: MGHDK and SYGVNS. CDR3 size: 13 residues. The ends were cut back, 8 bases at V and 3 bases at J, with 13 bases in the middle. No fewer than 6 million PBMCs went into each sample.

Material: blood. This chain links TRBV25-1 with TRBJ2-5; no reliable D call. This TCR derives from a man between 60 and 70 years old in good health. CDR3 in amino acids: CASQPLGEETQYF. In nucleotides, the CDR3 is TGTGCCAGCCAACCACTTGGAGAAGAGACCCAGTACTTC.